These 24 T cell receptor beta chains originate from one sample sequenced in a study of blood T cell repertoires in COVID-19. TCRdb's table, derived via immunoSEQ multiplex PCR, lists solely in-frame clones and lacks some. The sample holds more than 200,000 clones, about 85% seen once. Input material: peripheral blood. These receptors came from a man between 60 and 70 years old with acute or convalescent COVID-19.

The rearrangement links TRBV7-8 to TRBJ1-4, with 8 bases aligning to TRBD1. Trimming removed 5 bases from V and 0 bases from J; junction bases left unmatched: 5. The germline CDR1 and CDR2 sequences are SGHVS and FQNEAQ. The CDR3 covers 16 residues. CDR3: CASSGQGLATNEKLFF. The DNA for the CDR3 is TGTGCCAGCAGCGGACAGGGCTTGGCAACTAATGAAAAACTGTTTTTT.

As for this clone: Other DNA sequences in this sample translate to the same CDR3. The chain combines TRBV12-3 or TRBV12-4 with TRBJ1-1; D is possibly TRBD1 (6 bases). CDR3 size: 13 residues. V was shortened by 1 base and J by 4 bases, with 7 bases between the two germline ends. The CDR3 bases are TGTGCCAGCAGTTTAGGAGGGGGCACTGAAGCTTTCTTT. Translation: CASSLGGGTEAFF.

The chain uses TRBV18 and TRBJ1-2; a possible D gene is TRBD1 (6 bases). The CDR3 is 14 amino acids. V lost 3 bases, J lost 2 bases, and 10 bases lay in between. CDR1 is KGHSH and CDR2 is LQKENI in the germline V gene. For the CDR3, the DNA is TGTGCCAGCTCACCTCGACAGGCCAACTATGGCTACACCTTC. This encodes CASSPRQANYGYTF. Filled out from reference TRBV18 and TRBJ1-2, the complete variable domain reads NAGVMQNPRHLVRRRGQEARLRCSPMKGHSHVYWYRQLPEEGLKFMVYLQKENIIDESGMPKERFSAEFPKEGPSILRIQQVVRGDSAAYFCASSPRQANYGYTFGSGTRLTVV.

The CDR3 is CASSAGRGYEQYF. CDR3 DNA: TGTGCCAGCAGCGCCGGACGGGGTTACGAGCAGTACTTC. V gene TRBV9 combines with J gene TRBJ2-7; D perhaps matches TRBD2 (5 bases). Germline CDR1 and CDR2: SGDLS and YYNGEE. The CDR3 has 13 amino acids. V lost 3 bases, J lost 4 bases, and 11 bases lay in between. Full variable domain (missing parts from reference TRBV9 and TRBJ2-7): DSGVTQTPKHLITATGQRVTLRCSPRSGDLSVYWYQQSLDQGLQFLIQYYNGEERAKGNILERFSAQQFPDLHSELNLSSLELGDSALYFCASSAGRGYEQYFGPGTRLTVT.

About this clone: A read error may produce the germline difference seen at one junction end. The chain joins TRBV3-1 (or the pseudogene TRBV3-2) to TRBJ1-5; D not certain. This CDR3 is 16 amino acids long. Germline V CDR1 and CDR2: LGHDT, YNNKEL (reference sequence). Here the CDR3 reads CASAFETGRWDQPQHF. CDR3 in DNA: TGCGCCAGTGCTTTCGAAACTGGCAGGTGGGATCAGCCCCAGCATTTT.

The CDR3 region has the DNA TGTGCCAGCAGTGATTTTGGAGGGGCGAGCAATCAGCCCCAGCATTTT. Protein product: CASSDFGGASNQPQHF. The chain carries TRBV6-1 and TRBJ1-5, with a tentative D call TRBD1 (5 bases). This CDR3 spans 16 amino acids. Germline V gene lookup returns CDR1 MNHNS and CDR2 SASEGT. Trimming shortened V by 3 bases and J by 1 base, and 13 bases separated the two germline ends.

This clone showed up just once. V and J are TRBV7-9 and TRBJ2-5; D is perhaps TRBD2 (5 bases). The germline V gene has CDR1 SEHNR and CDR2 FQNEAQ (reference sequence). Trimming removed 4 bases at V and 0 bases at J, with 6 bases between. The CDR3 loop spans 13 amino acids. CDR3 protein: CASSSGYQETQYF. The CDR3 nucleotides read TGTGCCAGCAGCTCGGGGTACCAAGAGACCCAGTACTTC.

This chain links TRBV2 with TRBJ2-7; 10 bases agree with TRBD2. From germline, CDR1 is SNHLY and CDR2 FYNNEI. V lost 7 bases to trimming and J lost 0 bases; unmatched junction nucleotides: 18. CDR3 size: 19 residues. The CDR3 DNA reads as TGTGCCAGCACCATGACTCGTCAACTAGCGGGGCGCCCCTCCTACGAGCAGTACTTC. It codes for CASTMTRQLAGRPSYEQYF.

V and J are TRBV4-1 and TRBJ1-1; 8 bases align to TRBD1. This CDR3 is built from 16 residues. Per germline, CDR1 MGHRA and CDR2 YSYEKL. J was trimmed by 5 bases and V by 7 bases; bases with no gene match: 15. The CDR3 sequence: CASIRVAGGEGTEAFF. As DNA, the CDR3 is TGCGCCAGCATTCGGGTGGCAGGGGGCGAGGGGACTGAAGCTTTCTTT.

The chain recombines TRBV6-5 with TRBJ1-1; perhaps TRBD1 as D (5 bases). Between the trimmed V and J ends, which lost 7 bases and 4 bases, there was a span of 16 bases. From germline, CDR1 is MNHEY and CDR2 SVGAGI. The CDR3 is 14 amino acids. The CDR3 loop is CASMDRGSGTEAFF. CDR3 nucleotides: TGTGCCAGCATGGATAGGGGTTCAGGCACTGAAGCTTTCTTT.

The chain has TRBV4-3 and TRBJ2-1; 10 bases are a match to TRBD2. The CDR3 consists of 18 residues. Trimming cost V 0 bases and J 2 bases; bases outside gene matches: 7. Germline V gives CDR1 LGHNA, CDR2 YSLEER. CDR3: CASSQDLASGSTYNEQFF. Written as DNA, the CDR3 is TGCGCCAGCAGCCAAGATTTGGCTAGCGGGAGCACCTACAATGAGCAGTTCTTC.

This sequence joins TRBV3-1 (or the pseudogene TRBV3-2) and TRBJ2-1; TRBD1 might be the D (5 bases). This CDR3 is built from 15 residues. CDR1 and CDR2 from the germline V gene are LGHDT and YNNKEL (reference sequence). V dropped 0 bases and J dropped 4 bases, with 10 bases sitting between them. This chain's CDR3 is CASSQDLGPYNEQFF. As DNA, the CDR3 is TGTGCCAGCAGCCAAGATCTGGGGCCTTACAATGAGCAGTTCTTC.

V and J are TRBV5-1 and TRBJ2-2; D uncertain. Trimming pared 4 bases from V and 0 bases from J, leaving 10 bases between. CDR1 and CDR2 from the germline V gene are SGHRS and YFSETQ. This CDR3 spans 15 amino acids. The CDR3, as DNA: TGCGCCAGCAGCCCCCCCCTAGCGAACACCGGGGAGCTGTTTTTT. Translated, it gives CASSPPLANTGELFF.

The chain recombines TRBV7-8 with TRBJ2-5; 12 positions match TRBD2. Germline trimming cut 0 bases from V and 1 base from J; bases unmatched to any gene: 3. CDR1 and CDR2 (germline): SGHVS, FQNEAQ. This CDR3 has 17 residues. The CDR3 bases are TGTGCCAGCAGCTTAGCTCTAGCGGGGGGGGCCCAAGAGACCCAGTACTTC. Amino acids: CASSLALAGGAQETQYF.

This clone was found a few times. This sequence joins TRBV7-2 and TRBJ2-3, with TRBD2 as a possible D gene (6 bases). CDR1 and CDR2 from the germline V gene are SGHTA and FQGNSA. V gave up 7 bases and J gave up 6 bases, with 17 bases separating them. This CDR3 has 14 amino acids. The CDR3 loop reads CASTLAPAGDTQYF. CDR3 DNA: TGTGCCAGCACCCTAGCGCCCGCAGGGGATACGCAGTATTTT.

V gene TRBV3-1 (or the pseudogene TRBV3-2) combines with J gene TRBJ2-5, with D possibly being TRBD1 (6 bases). The CDR3 extends over 17 amino acids. V was trimmed by 0 bases and J by 3 bases, leaving 17 bases between them. In germline, CDR1 is LGHDT, CDR2 YNNKEL (reference sequence). The CDR3 coding sequence is TGTGCCAGCAGCCAAGATCAACCCAGGGGCGGTGAAGAGACCCAGTACTTC. Translation: CASSQDQPRGGEETQYF.

The CDR3 region has the DNA TGTGCCACCAGTGATTCGACAGGGTCCACAGATACGCAGTATTTT. Translation: CATSDSTGSTDTQYF. The chain carries TRBV24-1 and TRBJ2-3; 7 bases align to TRBD1. CDR1 KGHDR and CDR2 SFDVKD come from the germline V gene. This CDR3 spans 15 amino acids. With V trimmed by 2 bases and J by 2 bases, 3 bases remained unmatched.

The chain couples TRBV5-1 to TRBJ2-3; TRBD2 matches at 10 bases. The germline V gene encodes CDR1 SGHRS and CDR2 YFSETQ. The J segment lost 1 base and the V segment lost 0 bases, leaving 2 bases of the junction unmatched. CDR3 length: 16 amino acids. The CDR3 nucleotides read TGCGCCAGCAGCTTGGCAACTAGCGGGGGCACAGATACGCAGTATTTT. This sequence encodes CASSLATSGGTDTQYF.

The chain is built from TRBV4-2 and TRBJ2-7, with a possible D match to TRBD2 (5 bases). Per the germline V gene, CDR1 is LGHNA and CDR2 is YNFKEQ. Deletions cut 0 bases from V and 3 bases from J, with 15 bases between. The CDR3 is 16 residues long. The CDR3 sequence: CASSQEEANRGYEQYF. For the CDR3, the DNA is TGTGCCAGCAGCCAAGAAGAGGCCAACCGGGGCTACGAGCAGTACTTC.

The V call is TRBV7-2, the J call TRBJ1-3; D uncertain. Trimming shortened V by 5 bases and J by 0 bases, and 14 bases separated the two germline ends. The V gene's germline CDR1 is SGHTA and CDR2 FQGNSA. This CDR3 contains 16 residues. This CDR3 reads CASSPPAQASGNTIYF. CDR3 in DNA: TGTGCCAGCAGCCCCCCGGCCCAGGCCTCTGGAAACACCATATATTTT.

A remark on this clone: Other DNA sequences from this sample encode an identical CDR3 as well. This rearrangement joins TRBV7-9 to TRBJ2-1; 9 bases map to TRBD1. CDR1 is SEHNR, CDR2 FQNEAQ, per germline (reference sequence). V lost 4 bases to trimming and J lost 4 bases; unmatched junction nucleotides: 2. CDR3 size: 14 residues. The CDR3 is CASSWDRVYNEQFF. The DNA of the CDR3 is TGTGCCAGCAGCTGGGACAGGGTGTACAATGAGCAGTTCTTC.

The rearrangement uses TRBV4-1 and TRBJ2-4; D gene ambiguous. The CDR3 is 16 residues long. Trimming removed 1 base at V and 0 bases at J, with 10 bases between. Germline assignment: CDR1 MGHRA and CDR2 YSYEKL. CDR3 region: CASSQASSLAKNIQYF. The DNA of the CDR3 is TGCGCCAGCAGCCAAGCGTCGAGCCTAGCCAAAAACATTCAGTACTTC.

This clone was seen only once. The chain links TRBV5-1 to TRBJ2-2; the D gene is possibly TRBD1 (6 bases). Germline values: CDR1 SGHRS, CDR2 YFSETQ. Between the trimmed V and J ends, which lost 6 bases and 3 bases, there was a span of 18 bases. The CDR3 is 16 amino acids. The CDR3 bases are TGCGCCAGCACCATCTTCGTTGGGGGCTACACCGGGGAGCTGTTTTTT. Translation: CASTIFVGGYTGELFF.

This clone was seen just once. The V gene is TRBV11-3, the J gene TRBJ2-4, with unresolved D. The CDR3 sequence is 13 residues long. Trimming removed 0 bases at V and 6 bases at J, with 6 bases between. Germline CDR1 SGHNT, CDR2 YENEEA. The CDR3 DNA is TGTGCCAGCAGCTTAGATAACGGAAACATTCAGTACTTC. Translated: CASSLDNGNIQYF.